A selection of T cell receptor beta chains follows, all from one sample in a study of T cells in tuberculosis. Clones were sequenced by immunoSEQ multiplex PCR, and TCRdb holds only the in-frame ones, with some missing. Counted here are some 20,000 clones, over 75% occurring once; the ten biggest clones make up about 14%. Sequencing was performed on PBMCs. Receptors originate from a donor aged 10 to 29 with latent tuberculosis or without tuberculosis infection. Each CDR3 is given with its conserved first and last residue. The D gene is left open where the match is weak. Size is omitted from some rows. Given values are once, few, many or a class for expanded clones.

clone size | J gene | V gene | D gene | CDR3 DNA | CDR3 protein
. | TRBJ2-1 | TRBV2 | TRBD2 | TGTGCCAGCAGTGAACCAAGCGGGGCTGGAGAGCAGTTCTTC | CASSEPSGAGEQFF
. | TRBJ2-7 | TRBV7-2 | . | TGTGCCAGCAGCTCCCCTTTCAGGGGCCACTCCTACGAGCAGTACTTC | CASSSPFRGHSYEQYF
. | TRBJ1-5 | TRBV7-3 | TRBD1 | TGTGCCAGCAGCTTCGCAGGGGGCAGCAATCAGCCCCAGCATTTT | CASSFAGGSNQPQHF
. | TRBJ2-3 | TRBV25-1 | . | TGTGCCAGCAGTCTTAGCCGTCCTAGCACAGATACGCAGTATTTT | CASSLSRPSTDTQYF
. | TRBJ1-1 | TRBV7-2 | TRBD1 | TGTGCCAGCAGCATCAGGGGGATGAACACTGAAGCTTTCTTT | CASSIRGMNTEAFF
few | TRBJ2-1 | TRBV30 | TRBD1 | TGTGCCTGGAGTGTAGGACAGGGAAGATCCAATGAGCAGTTCTTC | CAWSVGQGRSNEQFF
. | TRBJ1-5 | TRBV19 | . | TGTGCCAGTAGTCTCCTCCCGGGACTCAATCAGCCCCAGCATTTT | CASSLLPGLNQPQHF
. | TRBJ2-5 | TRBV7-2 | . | TGTGCCAGCAGCCCCTCGCCCTGGCCAGAAGAGACCCAGTACTTC | CASSPSPWPEETQYF
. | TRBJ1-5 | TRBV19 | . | TGTGCCAGTAGTATAGTGGCCTATCAGCCCCAGCATTTT | CASSIVAYQPQHF
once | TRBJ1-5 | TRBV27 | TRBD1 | TGTGCCAGCAGTTCGGGACAGGGACGGCAGCCCCAGCATTTT | CASSSGQGRQPQHF
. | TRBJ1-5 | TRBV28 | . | TGTGCCAGCAGTTTAGGGAGGGCGAGAGGGGGCAATCAGCCCCAGCATTTT | CASSLGRARGGNQPQHF
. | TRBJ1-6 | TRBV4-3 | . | TGCGCCAGCAGCGCTACAGGGATTGGGCCCCTCCACTTT | CASSATGIGPLHF
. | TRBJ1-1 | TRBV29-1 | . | TGCAGCGTTCATCCTACAGATGAAGCTTTCTTT | CSVHPTDEAFF
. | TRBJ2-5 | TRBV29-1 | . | TGCAGCGTTGACCGCAGCCAAGAGACCCAGTACTTC | CSVDRSQETQYF
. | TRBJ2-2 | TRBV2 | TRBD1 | TGTGCCAGCAGGAGGGGGACAGGGGCCCAAAGGAACACCGGGGAGCTGTTTTTT | CASRRGTGAQRNTGELFF